A single sample gave rise to the 32 T cell receptor beta chains below, sequenced in a study of control samples from healthy donors and cancer patients. Sequencing was performed with immunoSEQ multiplex PCR; in TCRdb, only in-frame clones are kept and a portion is missing. The table includes 110,000 to 150,000 clones, roughly 94% detected once. The sample taken for sequencing was blood. The receptor source for this set is a man aged 35 to 55 in good health.

The chain combines TRBV2 with TRBJ1-5; D not certain. Trimming removed 6 bases at V and 3 bases at J, with 9 bases between. The CDR3 has 13 amino acids. The V gene's germline CDR1 is SNHLY and CDR2 FYNNEI. CDR3 protein: CASRQNNNQPQHF. The CDR3 nucleotides are TGTGCCAGCAGACAGAATAACAATCAGCCCCAGCATTTT.

The V gene is TRBV15, the J gene TRBJ1-6; D may be TRBD1 (6 bases). CDR3 length: 15 amino acids. V was trimmed by 0 bases and J by 10 bases, leaving 13 bases between them. In germline, CDR1 is LNHNV, CDR2 YYDKDF (reference sequence). The CDR3 reads CATSRDRGGGSPLHF. The CDR3 nucleotides are TGTGCCACCAGCAGAGACAGGGGCGGCGGCTCACCCCTCCACTTT.

For the CDR3, the DNA is TGTGCCAGCAGTTCGGTAAGCCGGATTGCCTACAATGAGCAGTTCTTC. Amino acids: CASSSVSRIAYNEQFF. The V and J genes are TRBV6-5 and TRBJ2-1, with unresolved D. CDR3 length: 16 residues. CDR1 is MNHEY, CDR2 SVGAGI, per germline. V shed 4 bases and J shed 2 bases, with 15 bases lying between them.

The chain has TRBV20-1 and TRBJ2-3, with D possibly TRBD2 on 5 matching bases. The CDR3 has 11 amino acids. V dropped 6 bases and J dropped 5 bases, with 9 bases sitting between them. Germline V lookup: CDR1 DFQATT, CDR2 SNEGSKA (reference sequence). The CDR3 nucleotides are TGCAGTGCGAAGAGGGAAGATACGCAGTATTTT. It yields the protein CSAKREDTQYF.

The CDR3 coding sequence is TGTGCCAGCAGCTCCCAGGGGAACACTGAAGCTTTCTTT. Translated: CASSSQGNTEAFF. This chain links TRBV5-4 with TRBJ1-1; weak D call: TRBD1 (5 bases). CDR1 and CDR2 from the germline V gene are SGHNT and YYREEE (reference sequence). The CDR3 has 13 amino acids. Trimming left V 3 bases short and J 1 base short, with 7 bases between.

The rearrangement uses TRBV11-2 and TRBJ1-4; D is uncertain. Trimming removed 3 bases at V and 8 bases at J, with 10 bases between. The CDR3 has 13 residues. Germline CDR1 reads SGHAT; CDR2 reads FQNNGV. Written as DNA, the CDR3 is TGTGCCAGCAGCTTCAAGGGAGAGGAAAAACTGTTTTTT. It translates to CASSFKGEEKLFF.

This clone has only a few counts. V usage is TRBV28 and J usage is TRBJ1-5; D is undetermined. The CDR3 runs to 13 residues. The V end lost 8 bases, the J end lost 6 bases, and 14 bases lay between the germline ends. Germline V gene data show CDR1 as MDHEN and CDR2 as SYDVKM. The CDR3 sequence: CASWAGGSQPQHF. CDR3 DNA sequence: TGTGCCAGCTGGGCGGGCGGATCTCAGCCCCAGCATTTT.

This chain's CDR3 is CASSPPAGKESGELFF. For the CDR3, the DNA is TGTGCCAGCAGCCCCCCGGCAGGGAAAGAATCCGGGGAGCTGTTTTTT. This chain links TRBV9 with TRBJ2-2, with D tentatively TRBD1 (5 bases). This CDR3 spans 16 amino acids. Germline CDR1 is SGDLS and CDR2 is YYNGEE. V was cut by 4 bases and J by 6 bases, with 19 bases left in between.

This chain links TRBV10-1 with TRBJ2-7; the D gene is possibly TRBD2 (5 bases). V lost 2 bases, J lost 5 bases, and 10 bases lay in between. Germline CDR1 WNHNN, CDR2 SYGVQD (reference sequence). This CDR3 region has 13 residues. CDR3 protein: CASSEGGIHEQYF. The DNA of the CDR3 is TGCGCCAGCAGTGAGGGAGGAATCCACGAGCAGTACTTC.

V gene TRBV6-5 combines with J gene TRBJ1-3; 7 bases are a match to TRBD1. V shed 6 bases, J shed 4 bases, and the junction held 9 bases outside the gene matches. The length of the CDR3 is 15 residues. Germline CDR1 is MNHEY and CDR2 is SVGAGI. The CDR3 reads CASSERWDSGNTIYF. The CDR3 region has the DNA TGTGCCAGCAGCGAGAGATGGGACAGCGGAAACACCATATATTTT.

This clone was found once. J is TRBJ1-6 and V is TRBV11-3; D ambiguous. V shed 5 bases and J shed 8 bases, with 10 bases lying between them. This CDR3 has 13 amino acids. The germline V gene has CDR1 SGHNT and CDR2 YENEEA. CDR3 region: CASSRSVDSPLHF. Written as DNA, the CDR3 is TGTGCCAGCAGCCGGTCCGTGGATTCACCCCTCCACTTT.

This chain connects TRBV5-6 to TRBJ1-6; D perhaps matches TRBD1 (5 bases). The CDR3 sequence is 15 residues long. Germline V gene lookup returns CDR1 SGHDT and CDR2 YYEEEE. The V end lost 4 bases, the J end lost 10 bases, and 18 bases lay between the germline ends. CDR3 sequence: CASSPPGGAGSPLHF. Written as DNA, the CDR3 is TGTGCCAGCAGCCCGCCGGGAGGGGCAGGGTCACCCCTCCACTTT.

The count of this clone is one. The chain carries TRBV7-9 and TRBJ2-1; 7 positions agree with TRBD1. The CDR3 covers 12 residues. Trimming cost V 8 bases and J 8 bases; bases outside gene matches: 6. The germline CDR1 and CDR2 sequences are SEHNR and FQNEAQ (reference sequence). CDR3 sequence reads: CASSQGWDEQFF. CDR3 sequence (DNA): TGTGCCAGCTCACAGGGGTGGGATGAGCAGTTCTTC.

The V and J genes are TRBV7-3 and TRBJ2-2, with D uncertain. Germline CDR1 reads SGHTA; CDR2 reads FQGTGA. V dropped 5 bases and J dropped 1 base, with 5 bases sitting between them. The CDR3 covers 13 residues. DNA for the CDR3: TGTGCCAGCAGCCCAGGGAACACCGGGGAGCTGTTTTTT. Translated, it gives CASSPGNTGELFF.

This clone appeared a few times. The gene calls are TRBV5-1 and TRBJ2-5; 9 nucleotides align to TRBD1. J lost 1 base, V lost 2 bases, and 0 bases had no gene match. Germline CDR1 and CDR2: SGHRS and YFSETQ. The CDR3 runs to 14 residues. The CDR3 reads CASSLQGAQETQYF. The CDR3 DNA sequence: TGCGCCAGCAGCTTACAGGGGGCCCAAGAGACCCAGTACTTC.

V and J are TRBV2 and TRBJ1-5; D remains unclear. Trimming pared 7 bases from V and 0 bases from J, leaving 10 bases between. The length of the CDR3 is 14 residues. Germline V gene sequence: CDR1 SNHLY, CDR2 FYNNEI. Here the CDR3 reads CASTAGLSNQPQHF. The CDR3 bases are TGTGCCAGCACTGCCGGACTTAGCAATCAGCCCCAGCATTTT.

This clone was seen once. The chain couples TRBV19 to TRBJ2-1, with D hard to call. The CDR3 runs to 12 residues. Germline V lookup: CDR1 LNHDA, CDR2 SQIVND (reference sequence). V was clipped by 7 bases and J by 12 bases, with 16 bases between them. The CDR3 DNA is TGTGCCAGTAAGGATGGCGGCCCGGGGCAGTTCTTC. Translated: CASKDGGPGQFF.

This clone showed up just once. CDR3 DNA: TGTGCCAGTCAAGGACAGGGGAAATACAATGAGCAGTTCTTC. Its protein is CASQGQGKYNEQFF. The rearrangement links TRBV18 to TRBJ2-1; 9 nucleotides line up with TRBD1. The CDR3 length is 14 residues. V dropped 9 bases and J dropped 4; count of bases not matched to a gene: 7. Germline V gene lookup returns CDR1 KGHSH and CDR2 LQKENI. The full variable domain, completed using reference TRBV18 and TRBJ2-1, is NAGVMQNPRHLVRRRGQEARLRCSPMKGHSHVYWYRQLPEEGLKFMVYLQKENIIDESGMPKERFSAEFPKEGPSILRIQQVVRGDSAAYFCASQGQGKYNEQFFGPGTRLTVL.

This sequence joins TRBV12-5 and TRBJ2-2; D unclear. V lost 3 bases, J lost 6 bases, and 5 bases lay in between. Germline V lookup: CDR1 LGHNT, CDR2 FRNRAP. The CDR3 loop spans 12 amino acids. CDR3 sequence (DNA): TGTGCTAGTGGTTTAATGCCCGGGGAGCTGTTTTTT. Encoded protein: CASGLMPGELFF.

The V call is TRBV6-5, the J call TRBJ2-7, with 12 bases that match TRBD2. Germline trimming cut 8 bases from V and 1 base from J; bases unmatched to any gene: 6. This CDR3 spans 15 amino acids. CDR1 is MNHEY, CDR2 SVGAGI, per germline. The CDR3 is CASGLAGPESYEQYF. CDR3 nucleotides: TGTGCCAGCGGACTAGCGGGGCCTGAGTCCTACGAGCAGTACTTC.

This chain joins TRBV2 and TRBJ2-2; D is tentatively TRBD1 or TRBD2 (5 bases each). CDR1 is SNHLY and CDR2 is FYNNEI in the germline V gene. Between the trimmed V and J ends, which lost 5 bases and 1 base, there was a span of 14 bases. CDR3 size: 16 residues. The CDR3 is CASSFSGRVNTGELFF. CDR3 coding DNA: TGTGCCAGCAGTTTTTCGGGACGTGTGAACACCGGGGAGCTGTTTTTT.

The CDR3 DNA follows: TGCAGCGTCTTAGCGGCTAGCACAGATACGCAGTATTTT. Translating gives CSVLAASTDTQYF. The J gene is TRBJ2-3, the V gene TRBV29-1; possible D gene TRBD2, 6 bases. Germline V CDR1 and CDR2: SQVTM, ANQGSEA. Deletions cut 6 bases from V and 0 bases from J, with 10 bases between. The length of the CDR3 is 13 residues.

The chain employs TRBV12-3 or TRBV12-4 and TRBJ2-7; TRBD1 agrees at 7 bases. This CDR3 is built from 12 residues. V was pared by 5 bases and J by 4 bases, with 2 bases of the junction left unmatched. The CDR3 bases are TGTGCCAGCAGTCAACAGGGGTACGAGCAGTACTTC. Protein sequence: CASSQQGYEQYF.

This rearrangement joins TRBV12-5 to TRBJ2-2; 9 bases match TRBD1. The V gene's germline CDR1 is LGHNT and CDR2 FRNRAP. The CDR3 consists of 15 residues. Germline trimming cut 6 bases from V and 1 base from J; bases unmatched to any gene: 3. CDR3 in amino acids: CASGSGQGNTGELFF. For the CDR3, the DNA is TGTGCTAGTGGCTCGGGACAGGGGAACACCGGGGAGCTGTTTTTT.

The genes are TRBV28 and TRBJ1-1, with 7 bases lining up with TRBD1. The V and J ends lost 8 bases and 2 bases, in that order; junction bases with no gene match: 11. This CDR3 spans 15 amino acids. Germline V lookup: CDR1 MDHEN, CDR2 SYDVKM. The DNA of the CDR3 is TGTGCCAGCTCGGGCGCGACAGGGACCAACACTGAAGCTTTCTTT. Translating gives CASSGATGTNTEAFF.

V usage is TRBV11-1 and J usage is TRBJ2-5, with D possibly being TRBD1 or TRBD2 (5 bases each). The germline CDR1 and CDR2 sequences are SGHAT and FQDESV (reference sequence). V was pared by 7 bases and J by 7 bases, with 16 bases between. CDR3 length: 13 residues. The DNA of the CDR3 is TGTGCCAGCACCCCCAGGGAGCTGGTGACCCAGTACTTC. Its translation: CASTPRELVTQYF.

The V call is TRBV11-2, the J call TRBJ1-5; D unclear. The length of the CDR3 is 13 residues. V gave up 5 bases and J gave up 2 bases, with 7 bases separating them. Germline CDR1 is SGHAT and CDR2 is FQNNGV. The CDR3: CASSLQRNQPQHF. The CDR3 DNA reads TGTGCCAGCAGCCTACAGCGCAATCAGCCCCAGCATTTT.

The chain employs TRBV11-3 and TRBJ2-3; D unresolved. The V gene's germline CDR1 is SGHNT and CDR2 YENEEA. Deletions cut 3 bases from V and 6 bases from J, with 7 bases between. The CDR3 has 12 residues. The chain's CDR3 is CASSLTGDTQYF. The DNA of the CDR3 is TGTGCCAGCAGCTTGACGGGCGATACGCAGTATTTT.

The gene calls are TRBV11-2 and TRBJ2-1; no definite D call. Germline lookup yields CDR1 SGHAT and CDR2 FQNNGV. V shed 2 bases and J shed 0 bases, with 8 bases lying between them. This CDR3 is 15 amino acids long. The CDR3 nucleotides read TGTGCCAGCAGCTTACAGAAGAGCTCCTACAATGAGCAGTTCTTC. Protein product: CASSLQKSSYNEQFF. Complete variable domain (other parts from reference TRBV11-2 and TRBJ2-1): EAGVAQSPRYKIIEKRQSVAFWCNPISGHATLYWYQQILGQGPKLLIQFQNNGVVDDSQLPKDRFSAERLKGVDSTLKIQPAKLEDSAVYLCASSLQKSSYNEQFFGPGTRLTVL.

The V gene is TRBV5-1, the J gene TRBJ1-4; TRBD1 matches at 8 bases. This CDR3 has 15 amino acids. After removal of 1 base from V and 8 bases from J, the junction contained 7 bases not matched to a gene. Germline V gene data show CDR1 as SGHRS and CDR2 as YFSETQ. The CDR3 protein is CASSLRTGSREKLFF. CDR3 DNA sequence: TGCGCCAGCAGCTTGAGGACAGGGTCGAGGGAAAAACTGTTTTTT.

This chain uses TRBV4-1 with TRBJ2-2; TRBD2 agrees at 9 bases. The CDR3 contains 17 residues. The junction had 10 bases not matched to a gene; V was cut back by 3 bases and J by 5 bases. The V gene's germline CDR1 is MGHRA and CDR2 YSYEKL. CDR3 protein: CASSHPAGGGATGELFF. As DNA, the CDR3 is TGCGCCAGCAGCCACCCGGCGGGCGGGGGGGCTACCGGGGAGCTGTTTTTT.

This clone was found once. The gene calls are TRBV5-1 and TRBJ1-2, with D possibly matching TRBD1 (5 bases). The CDR3 is 13 residues long. Trimming removed 4 bases from V and 8 bases from J, with 15 bases in between. Germline V CDR1 and CDR2: SGHRS, YFSETQ. CDR3 amino acids: CASSRGSYDGYTF. In nucleotides, the CDR3 is TGCGCCAGCAGCAGGGGCTCCTACGACGGCTACACCTTC.